Shown below are 8 T cell receptor beta chains from a single sample sequenced in a study of blood T cells in healthy people across ages. Alongside a J-beta primer mix, a sample-barcoded 5' primer served in a second PCR lasting roughly 6 to 11 cycles. TCRdb ran MiXCR on the 5' RACE reads and lists one entry per CDR3 protein. The sample consists of 450,000 to 700,000 distinct CDR3 sequences, 27% of them appearing once. Sequencing used blood. Receptors were obtained from a woman aged 70-85 years in good health.

For this clonotype: The junction differs from germline at one of its ends, possibly a read error. The chain recombines TRBV12-3 or TRBV12-4 with TRBJ2-5; 7 nucleotides agree with TRBD1. The CDR3 consists of 14 residues. This CDR3 is CASSDRDRKDTQYF. In DNA form, the CDR3 reads TGTGCCAGCAGTGATCGGGACAGAAAAGACACCCAGTACTTC.

In its sample, this clonotype was seen a few times. This sequence joins TRBV3-1 and TRBJ1-4; 7 bases agree with TRBD1. CDR1 and CDR2 (germline): LGHDT, YNNKEL (reference sequence). V lost 4 bases to trimming and J lost 7 bases; unmatched junction nucleotides: 9. The CDR3 has 15 residues. The CDR3 bases are TGTGCCAGCAGCCCCAGGGAGGGGGCGCCTGAAAAACTGTTTTTT. It yields the protein CASSPREGAPEKLFF.

Details on this clonotype: A much larger clone is a single base away; this may be a read error. The chain couples TRBV7-2 to TRBJ1-2, with D perhaps TRBD1 (5 bases). Germline loops: CDR1 SGHTA, CDR2 FQGNSA. This CDR3 is 15 amino acids long. Trimming removed 1 base from V and 10 bases from J, with 19 bases in between. CDR3 coding DNA: TGTGCCAGCAGCTTAGGCCTTACAGGCATCGGAGACTACACCTTC. It translates to CASSLGLTGIGDYTF.

This clonotype was counted between two and nine times. One end of the junction fails to match germline, which may point to a read error. V usage is TRBV6-5 and J usage is TRBJ2-6, with no clear D. This CDR3 spans 18 amino acids. Germline values: CDR1 MNHEY, CDR2 SVGAGI. CDR3 amino acids: CACSYQFTSGTGANVLTF. CDR3 nucleotide sequence: TGTGCCTGCAGTTACCAATTCACCTCAGGAACTGGGGCCAACGTCCTGACTTTC.

This clonotype was counted a few times. J is TRBJ2-3 and V is TRBV6-6, with 7 nucleotides matching TRBD2. The V segment lost 6 bases and the J segment 0 bases; nucleotides outside the gene matches: 6. Germline V gene data show CDR1 as MNHNY and CDR2 as SVGAGI (reference sequence). The length of the CDR3 is 15 residues. Written as DNA, the CDR3 is TGTGCCAGCAGGTCGCTAGCGGAAAGCACAGATACGCAGTATTTT. Translated, it gives CASRSLAESTDTQYF.

This clonotype was observed a few times. The chain links TRBV20-1 to TRBJ2-1, with 8 bases fitting TRBD1. The germline CDR1 and CDR2 sequences are DFQATT and SNEGSKA (reference sequence). The CDR3 spans 13 residues. The trim removed 6 bases at V and 6 bases at J, leaving 7 bases unmatched. The CDR3 nucleotides are TGCAGTGCCCAGGACACAGGGGGCAATGAGCAGTTCTTC. Its protein is CSAQDTGGNEQFF.

V usage is TRBV25-1 and J usage is TRBJ2-4, with D tentatively TRBD2 (5 bases). The CDR3 extends over 14 amino acids. Trimming took off 2 bases at V and 5 bases at J, with 10 bases between the two ends. Germline lookup yields CDR1 MGHDK and CDR2 SYGVNS. CDR3 sequence: CASSETGNQNIQYF. In DNA, the CDR3 is TGTGCCAGCAGTGAAACGGGAAACCAAAACATTCAGTACTTC.

Only a few counts were recorded for this clonotype. The J gene is TRBJ2-5, the V gene TRBV6-6, with 10 positions matching TRBD2. Germline CDR1 MNHNY, CDR2 SVGAGI (reference sequence). V shed 2 bases, J shed 4 bases, and the junction held 4 bases outside the gene matches. The CDR3 length is 15 residues. The CDR3 is CASSYLAGAAETQYF. The DNA of the CDR3 is TGTGCCAGCAGTTACCTAGCGGGGGCCGCAGAGACCCAGTACTTC.